This TCR beta chain was identified in a study of CD8 T cells in Susac syndrome. Trimming left V 3 bases short and J 2 bases short, with 12 bases between. The CDR3 covers 15 residues. The germline V gene encodes CDR1 SNHLY and CDR2 FYNNEI. Random hexamers were used to reverse transcribe about 0.5 to 1 ug of RNA. Across 54 Vbeta and 13 Jbeta, immunoSEQ multiplex PCR amplified TCR beta CDR3. TCRdb re-analysed the immunoSEQ multiplex PCR reads in MiXCR, keeping a single row per CDR3 protein. The repertoire holds around 170,000 distinct CDR3 sequences, roughly 94% seen once, with approximately 0.075% in the top ten.

J is TRBJ2-3 and V is TRBV2; D is undetermined. This clonotype was sampled from a human donor in good health. The sample was CD4+ T cells from PBMCs. The CDR3 sequence: CASSDNYELTDTQYF. In DNA, the CDR3 is TGTGCCAGCAGTGACAACTACGAACTCACAGATACGCAGTATTTT.